The sequence of this T cell receptor (beta chain) was determined in a study of cytomegalovirus exposure and HLA in healthy donors. In the study overall: It was reported in a later analysis that the 95 to 150 validation repertoires used the same platform as the 666 first-cohort repertoires. Points from the study as a whole: The classifier reportedly diagnosed cytomegalovirus status with high specificity and sensitivity. Some TCR beta chains (roughly 160 of them) were listed as cytomegalovirus-associated.

CDR1 LGHNA and CDR2 YSLEER come from the germline V gene. The CDR3 length is 14 residues. The V and J ends lost 0 bases and 7 bases respectively, with 12 bases between them. This clone was seen only once. Its target is unknown. Some clones are missing from TCRdb's copy, which holds only in-frame ones; the method was immunoSEQ multiplex PCR. The repertoire holds fewer than 200,000 clones, with roughly nine tenths as singletons. Separate from the roughly 700-subject first cohort was the roughly 120-subject validation cohort, to which the donors belonged. The clonotype originates from a woman aged 18-35 years in good health and CMV-seropositive. Sequenced: PBMCs. The chain carries TRBV4-3 and TRBJ1-2; no definite D call. The CDR3 is CASSQDLRGTGYTF. The DNA for the CDR3 is TGCGCCAGCAGCCAAGATCTTCGGGGTACTGGCTACACCTTC.